These T cell receptor beta chains were read from a single sample in a study of blood T cell repertoires in COVID-19. Repertoires were generated with immunoSEQ multiplex PCR, while TCRdb's copy carries only in-frame clones and drops some. The sample gives more than 55,000 clones, 70% to 90% of which show up once; 3.5% to 4.5% is in the top ten. Sample: peripheral blood. The source is a middle-aged man with active COVID-19. The CDR3 runs from the conserved cysteine through the conserved F or W. D genes are given only for firm matches. Expanded clones get a size class; other rows say once, few or many, or leave the size out.

V	J	D	size	DNA	CDR3
TRBV6-5	TRBJ2-1	TRBD1	-	TGTGCCAGCAGTCGACAGGGCCACAATGAGCAGTTCTTC	CASSRQGHNEQFF
TRBV19	TRBJ2-7	-	-	TGTGCCACCCGAGTAGTCTCCTACGAGCAGTACTTC	CATRVVSYEQYF
TRBV19	TRBJ2-2	TRBD2	few	TGTGCCAGTATCCAAAGCGGGGGCCGCACGAACACCGGGGAGCTGTTTTTT	CASIQSGGRTNTGELFF
TRBV7-8	TRBJ2-7	TRBD2	once	TGTGCCAGCAGCCCCACTAGCGGGCACTCCTACGAGCAGTACTTC	CASSPTSGHSYEQYF
TRBV5-1	TRBJ1-2	-	-	TGCGCCAGCAGCTCAGACACTTATGGCTACACCTTC	CASSSDTYGYTF
TRBV9	TRBJ2-1	-	-	TGTGCCAGCAGCGTTGGGGGCGGGGGTGTCTACAATGAGCAGTTCTTC	CASSVGGGGVYNEQFF
TRBV9	TRBJ2-1	TRBD2	-	TGTGCCAGCAGCGTAGTAATAGCGGGAGTCAATGAGCAGTTCTTC	CASSVVIAGVNEQFF
TRBV3-1/TRBV3-2	TRBJ2-7	-	-	TGTGCCAGCAGCCAAGCCCGGGTCCACTACGAGCAGTACTTC	CASSQARVHYEQYF
TRBV2	TRBJ2-2	TRBD2	once	TGTGCCAGCAGTCGGTTAGCGGGAGGGCCCGGGGAGCTGTTTTTT	CASSRLAGGPGELFF
TRBV3-1/TRBV3-2	TRBJ2-1	TRBD2	-	TGTGCCAGCAGCCCCCCGCTAGCGGGAGGTCCTTGGAGCTCCTACAATGAGCAGTTCTTC	CASSPPLAGGPWSSYNEQFF
TRBV7-3	TRBJ2-3	-	-	TGTGCCAGCAGCTCCCCAAGCACAGATACGCAGTATTTT	CASSSPSTDTQYF
TRBV5-4	TRBJ2-7	-	-	TGTGCCAGCAGCTTGGGGGGCAGGGTCGAGCAGTACTTC	CASSLGGRVEQYF
TRBV27	TRBJ2-6	TRBD2	-	TGTGCCAGCAGTTTGGGACTAGCGGGGGGGCTGTTCGGGGCCAACGTCCTGACTTTC	CASSLGLAGGLFGANVLTF
TRBV12-3/TRBV12-4	TRBJ1-6	-	-	TGTGCCAGCAGTTTCGACAGGCTCACCCTCCACTTT	CASSFDRLTLHF
TRBV12-3/TRBV12-4	TRBJ1-2	-	-	TGTGCCAGCAGTTTCTCTAACTATGGCTACACCTTC	CASSFSNYGYTF
TRBV7-2	TRBJ1-4	TRBD1	-	TGTGCCAGCAGCCCCGACAGGGTTCAGAGAGAAAAACTGTTTTTT	CASSPDRVQREKLFF
TRBV5-6	TRBJ2-5	-	once	TGTGCCAGCAGCTTTTTGGAGGGAGAGACCCAGTACTTC	CASSFLEGETQYF